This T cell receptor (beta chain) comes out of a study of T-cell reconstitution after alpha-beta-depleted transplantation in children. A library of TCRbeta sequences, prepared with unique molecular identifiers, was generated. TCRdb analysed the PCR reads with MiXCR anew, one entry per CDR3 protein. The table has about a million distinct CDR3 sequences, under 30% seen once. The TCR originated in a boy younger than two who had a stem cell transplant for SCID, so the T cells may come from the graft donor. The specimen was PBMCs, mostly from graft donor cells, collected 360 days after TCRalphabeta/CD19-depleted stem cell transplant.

The CDR3 is CASRPQPNTEAFF. Written as DNA, the CDR3 is TGTGCCAGCAGGCCTCAACCGAACACTGAAGCTTTCTTT. This sequence joins TRBV12-3 or TRBV12-4 and TRBJ1-1; D is ambiguous. The CDR3 consists of 13 residues. V was clipped by 6 bases and J by 1 base, with 9 bases between them.